This T cell receptor beta chain was documented in a study of T cell responses to AZD1222 COVID-19 vaccine. The repertoire was sequenced with immunoSEQ multiplex PCR; TCRdb's copy has only in-frame clones and lacks some. Of some 110,000 clones in the sample, approximately 88% were seen once. The starting material was peripheral blood, obtained on day 0 of AZD1222 vaccination. The sequence was collected from an adult in good health.

The CDR3 DNA reads as TGTGCCAGCAGTGGCCTCGGACTCCCCGGTGGGAGCAATCAGCCCCAGCATTTT. This gives the protein CASSGLGLPGGSNQPQHF. The J gene is TRBJ1-5, the V gene TRBV27; no clear D gene. CDR1 is MNHEY, CDR2 SMNVEV, per germline (reference sequence). This CDR3 has 18 amino acids. Trimming removed 5 bases from V and 1 base from J, with 21 bases in between.